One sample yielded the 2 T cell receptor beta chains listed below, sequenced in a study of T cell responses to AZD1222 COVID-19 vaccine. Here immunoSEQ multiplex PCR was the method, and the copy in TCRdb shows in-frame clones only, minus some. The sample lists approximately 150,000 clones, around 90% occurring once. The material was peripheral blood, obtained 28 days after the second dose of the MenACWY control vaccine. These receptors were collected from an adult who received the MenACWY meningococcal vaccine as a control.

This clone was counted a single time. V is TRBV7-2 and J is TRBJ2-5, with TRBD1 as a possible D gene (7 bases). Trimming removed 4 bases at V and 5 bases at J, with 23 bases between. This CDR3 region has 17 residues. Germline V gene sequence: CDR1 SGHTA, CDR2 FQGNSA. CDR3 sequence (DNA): TGTGCCAGCAGCTCTTTCCCGAGACAGGGAGGCGGGGAGACCCAGTACTTC. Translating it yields CASSSFPRQGGGETQYF.

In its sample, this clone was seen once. The CDR3 DNA sequence: TGTGCCAGCAGCTCCACGGGACTAGCAAATACGCAGTATTTT. It specifies CASSSTGLANTQYF. The chain links TRBV7-2 to TRBJ2-3; TRBD2 matches at 9 bases. The CDR3 length is 14 residues. After removal of 4 bases from V and 7 bases from J, the junction contained 6 bases not matched to a gene. The germline CDR1 and CDR2 sequences are SGHTA and FQGNSA.